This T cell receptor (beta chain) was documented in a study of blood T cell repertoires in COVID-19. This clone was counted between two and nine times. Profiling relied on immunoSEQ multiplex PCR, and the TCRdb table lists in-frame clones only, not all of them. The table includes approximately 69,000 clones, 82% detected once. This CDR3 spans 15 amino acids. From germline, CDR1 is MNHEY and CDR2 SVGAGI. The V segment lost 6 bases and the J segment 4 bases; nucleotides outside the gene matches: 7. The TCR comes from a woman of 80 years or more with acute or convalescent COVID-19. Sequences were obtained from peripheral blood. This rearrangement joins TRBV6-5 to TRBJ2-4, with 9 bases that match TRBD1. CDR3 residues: CASRSQGAGKNIQYF. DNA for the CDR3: TGTGCCAGCAGGTCACAGGGGGCGGGTAAAAACATTCAGTACTTC.